This T cell receptor beta chain was found in a study of OX40 agonist ivuxolimab in advanced cancers. The CDR3 is 15 residues long. Germline V CDR1 and CDR2: SQVTM, ANQGSEA. V was pared by 3 bases and J by 2 bases, with 13 bases between. Assay: immunoSEQ multiplex PCR; the TCRdb copy retains only in-frame clones and omits some. This table has approximately 7,500 clones, over 60% appearing once. The V gene is TRBV29-1, the J gene TRBJ2-2; D is undetermined. The receptor comes from an adult with an advanced solid tumor such as melanoma, head and neck, liver or kidney cancer. The input for sequencing was CD4+ or CD8+ T cells sorted from blood, taken in a trial of the OX40 agonist ivuxolimab. In DNA, the CDR3 is TGCAGCGTTGAGCTCGGACCCACCAACACCGGGGAGCTGTTTTTT. Encoded protein: CSVELGPTNTGELFF.